This T cell receptor beta chain was found in a study of OX40 agonist ivuxolimab in advanced cancers. Using immunoSEQ multiplex PCR, the repertoire was profiled, and TCRdb retains in-frame clones only, with some absent. The profile shows about 100,000 clones, more than 85% of them singletons. This clone was picked up one time. This CDR3 is 16 amino acids long. Germline loops: CDR1 LGHNA, CDR2 YSLEER. Trimming took off 1 base at V and 7 bases at J, with 16 bases between the two ends. The sample in question was CD4+ or CD8+ T cells sorted from blood, obtained in a trial of the OX40 agonist ivuxolimab. This sequence was found in an adult with an advanced solid tumor such as melanoma, head and neck, liver or kidney cancer. This chain joins TRBV4-3 and TRBJ1-4, with a weak D call TRBD1 (6 bases). The CDR3 DNA is TGCGCCAGCAGCCAAGCCCTACAGGGCTTGAGTGAAAAACTGTTTTTT. Amino acid sequence: CASSQALQGLSEKLFF.